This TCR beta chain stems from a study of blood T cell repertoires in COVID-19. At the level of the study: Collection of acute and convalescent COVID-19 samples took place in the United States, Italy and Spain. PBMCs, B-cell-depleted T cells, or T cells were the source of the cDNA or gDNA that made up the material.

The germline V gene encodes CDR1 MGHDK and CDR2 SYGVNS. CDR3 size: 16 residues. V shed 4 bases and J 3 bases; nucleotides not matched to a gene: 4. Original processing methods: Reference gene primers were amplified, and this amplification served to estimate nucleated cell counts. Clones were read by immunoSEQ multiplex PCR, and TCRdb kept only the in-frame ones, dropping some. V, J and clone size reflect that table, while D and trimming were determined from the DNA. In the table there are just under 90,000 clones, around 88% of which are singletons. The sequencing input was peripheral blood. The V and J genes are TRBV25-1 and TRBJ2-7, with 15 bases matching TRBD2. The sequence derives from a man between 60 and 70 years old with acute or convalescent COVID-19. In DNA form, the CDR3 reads TGTGCCAGCAGTGGAGGACTAGCGGGGGGGCTCTACGAGCAGTACTTC. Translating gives CASSGGLAGGLYEQYF.